The T cell receptor (beta chain) under discussion was sequenced for a study of T cell responses to AZD1222 COVID-19 vaccine (dated by TCRdb to 2020 to 2023). Regarding the research as a whole: AZD1222 recipients with second doses at about 4 weeks or about 12 weeks were pooled, because spike-specific TCR depth and breadth did not differ between schedules. Trial participants were enrolled by age into subgroups of 18-55, 56-69 and 70-plus years, and roughly 150, 30 and 60 TCR-sequenced participants, respectively, were included in these subgroups. TCR sequencing was performed for fewer than 250 trial participants, of whom about 200 were given two doses of AZD1222 and 26 were given two doses of MenACWY control vaccine.

Points the paper makes about the study in general: The vaccine-associated CD4 TCRs covered the entire spike protein, and the dominant responses fell in regions 160-218 and 743-854. Most participants were white British and females outnumbered males, and the authors suggested that clonal diversity may have been underestimated. The 56-69-year group was small, and its depth increase did not reach significance, likely because of low power. Because no day 14 peak-response samples were available, repertoires were characterized only after the peak T cell response. Nearly half of unique spike-specific TCRs reportedly recognized epitopes outside regions mutated in the B.1.351 and B.1.1.7 variants. After two AZD1222 doses, both the breadth and the depth of spike-specific TCRs were significantly higher than at day 0 and than in MenACWY recipients. Only a handful of AZD1222 recipients were SARS-CoV-2 seropositive at baseline, limiting conclusions about previously exposed vaccinees.

The CDR3 regions of human TCRbeta chains were analyzed by immunosequencing. As for the original processing: Repertoire TCRs were checked for matches against a reference library of SARS-CoV-2-specific TCRs that had been generated using the MIRA antigen-specificity platform. Breadth was defined as the fraction of unique TCRs that were SARS-CoV-2-associated, and depth was defined as the fraction of total T cells that were SARS-CoV-2-associated. Using the MIRA data, each spike-specific TCR was assigned both to the spike region to which the TCR was reactive and to a CD4 or CD8 class. Log10-transformed breadth and depth values were compared by one-way ANOVA with Sidak's multiple comparisons tests. As stored in TCRdb, this immuneACCESS dataset retains in-frame rearrangements with V and J assigned. A fraction of the clones does not appear; measured against another copy, unresolved V genes explain less than half of the discrepancy, and the remainder lacks a known reason. The V and J calls and clone size come from that table; D and trimming were worked out from the DNA. Within this sample are about 130,000 clones, with roughly nine tenths of them counted one time only. Jointly, the top ten make up under 2% of the sample.

CDR1 and CDR2 (MNHEY, SMNVEV) derive from the germline V gene (reference sequence). From cysteine to phenylalanine, the CDR3 is 15 amino acids long. Just the 45-base CDR3 DNA is kept, in frame starting at base 1. Here V drops 6 bases and J drops 5 bases, and the junction holds 12 bases not matched to any gene. A note on this clone: Its antigen has not been determined. Per-nucleotide qualities are absent, and no much larger clonotype sits a single base away.

In light of the paper, this sample's time point label describes: baseline before first vaccination. Samples from vaccinated people were obtained from the UK trials COV001 and COV002, which included a single-blind randomized controlled phase 2/3 trial of AZD1222 (ChAdOx1 nCoV-19) in healthy adults. For TCRbeta chain sequencing, PBMC samples were collected from trial participants at day 0 and at day 28 after the second dose. This clonotype was obtained from an adult in good health. This specimen consisted of peripheral blood, obtained on day 0 of AZD1222 vaccination. The chain is encoded by TRBV27 joined to TRBJ1-2; 7 junctional bases match TRBD1. This receptor carries the CDR3 CASRETYGTAYGYTF. The DNA reads as follows: TGTGCCAGCAGGGAGACGTACGGGACAGCATATGGCTACACCTTC.